This T cell receptor beta chain came from a study of blood T cell repertoires in COVID-19. Study information: Acute and convalescent COVID-19 specimens originated in the United States, Italy and Spain.

In the original analysis: Amplification of reference gene primers provided the estimated nucleated cell counts. The repertoire was sequenced with immunoSEQ multiplex PCR; TCRdb's copy has only in-frame clones and lacks some. V and J calls and clone size are copied from that table; D and trimming were computed from the DNA. The sample holds 45,000 to 50,000 clones, approximately 89% seen once. The source is a man between 50 and 59 years old with acute or convalescent COVID-19. The sequenced sample was peripheral blood.

CDR3 region: CASSPGTGTYNEQFF. CDR3 nucleotide sequence: TGTGCCAGCTCACCCGGGACAGGGACATACAATGAGCAGTTCTTC. The rearrangement joins TRBV18 to TRBJ2-1; TRBD1 aligns across 9 bases. Germline V CDR1 and CDR2: KGHSH, LQKENI. The CDR3 contains 15 residues. V was pared by 3 bases and J by 4 bases, with 4 bases of the junction left unmatched.